Below are 10 T cell receptor beta chains sequenced from a single sample in a study of blood T cell repertoires in COVID-19. Produced via immunoSEQ multiplex PCR; TCRdb's table is partial and in-frame only. Of over 200,000 clones listed, 70% to 85% are singletons. The specimen was PBMCs or T cells enriched from blood (not recorded which). Receptors originate from a man aged 40-49 years who had recovered from COVID-19.

CDR3 in amino acids: CASSQEWGSSYNSPLHF. DNA of the CDR3: TGCGCCAGCAGCCAAGAATGGGGCAGCTCCTATAATTCACCCCTCCACTTT. The chain is built from TRBV4-3 and TRBJ1-6, with a possible D match to TRBD1 (5 bases). V dropped 0 bases and J dropped 0 bases, with 9 bases sitting between them. The CDR3 runs to 17 residues. Germline V gives CDR1 LGHNA, CDR2 YSLEER.

The chain links TRBV13 to TRBJ2-7, with D possibly being TRBD2 (6 bases). The germline V gene encodes CDR1 PRHDT and CDR2 FYEKMQ (reference sequence). Trimming stripped 5 bases from V and 6 bases from J, with 17 bases between. CDR3 size: 14 residues. CDR3 amino acids: CASSADGGIGEQYF. DNA of the CDR3: TGTGCCAGCAGCGCCGACGGAGGGATCGGCGAGCAGTACTTC.

The CDR3 DNA is TGTGCCAGCAGTTTACACAGGCAGAGATCTGGGGCCAACGTCCTGACTTTC. Amino acid sequence: CASSLHRQRSGANVLTF. The V gene is TRBV28, the J gene TRBJ2-6, with D possibly matching TRBD1 (5 bases). Trimming left V 2 bases short and J 1 base short, with 12 bases between. The CDR3 is made up of 17 amino acids. Germline V gene lookup returns CDR1 MDHEN and CDR2 SYDVKM.

The V gene is TRBV5-1, the J gene TRBJ1-3; D remains unclear. Germline lookup yields CDR1 SGHRS and CDR2 YFSETQ. Trimming took 1 base from V and 2 from J, leaving 10 bases between them. The CDR3 spans 15 residues. CDR3 bases: TGCGCCAGCAGCTTGACAGCCCCTCCTGGAAACACCATATATTTT. It is translated as CASSLTAPPGNTIYF.

This sequence joins TRBV16 and TRBJ2-5; 12 bases map to TRBD2. The CDR3 is made up of 18 amino acids. Germline CDR1 and CDR2: KGHSY and FQNENV. V lost 3 bases and J lost 2; bases outside the gene matches: 10. For the CDR3, the DNA is TGTGCCAGCAGCCACGGGACTAGCGGGCAAAGCCCGCAAGAGACCCAGTACTTC. Its translation is CASSHGTSGQSPQETQYF.

The gene calls are TRBV18 and TRBJ2-1; 11 bases agree with TRBD1. CDR3 length: 14 amino acids. The trim removed 4 bases at V and 9 bases at J, leaving 5 bases unmatched. Germline V gene data show CDR1 as KGHSH and CDR2 as LQKENI. The CDR3 is CASSLGQGVGEQFF. In DNA, the CDR3 is TGTGCCAGCTCACTGGGACAGGGGGTTGGTGAGCAGTTCTTC.

The CDR3 protein is CASSQGGDQPQHF. CDR3 DNA sequence: TGTGCCAGCAGCCAAGGGGGGGATCAGCCCCAGCATTTT. V and J are TRBV3-1 (or the pseudogene TRBV3-2) and TRBJ1-5; the D gene is possibly TRBD1 (5 bases). Trimming shortened V by 1 base and J by 5 bases, and 6 bases separated the two germline ends. The CDR3 is 13 residues long. Germline lookup yields CDR1 LGHDT and CDR2 YNNKEL (reference sequence).

This rearrangement joins TRBV4-2 to TRBJ2-5, with D perhaps matching TRBD2 (5 bases). V was pared by 1 base and J by 4 bases, with 10 bases between. The CDR3 runs to 14 residues. CDR1 LGHNA and CDR2 YNFKEQ come from the germline V gene. The CDR3: CASSQARERETQYF. CDR3 DNA sequence: TGTGCCAGCAGCCAAGCTCGGGAAAGAGAGACCCAGTACTTC.

V and J are TRBV4-1 and TRBJ2-7; TRBD1 is a possible D gene (6 bases). Per the germline V gene, CDR1 is MGHRA and CDR2 is YSYEKL. The CDR3 has 15 amino acids. V gave up 1 base and J gave up 3 bases, with 13 bases separating them. The CDR3 DNA sequence: TGCGCCAGCAGCCAAGGAGCGGACAGACGCTACGAGCAGTACTTC. It codes for CASSQGADRRYEQYF.

This clone was detected only a few times. The chain recombines TRBV9 with TRBJ1-2; 10 nucleotides align to TRBD1. CDR3 length: 15 amino acids. V shed 0 bases, J shed 4 bases, and the junction held 3 bases outside the gene matches. Per germline, CDR1 SGDLS and CDR2 YYNGEE. The CDR3 here is CASSVGQGAGYGYTF. The CDR3 DNA reads TGTGCCAGCAGCGTAGGACAGGGGGCGGGCTATGGCTACACCTTC.